This T cell receptor (beta chain) appears in the sequencing data of a study of shared clonotypes between healthy human individuals. Trimming took 6 bases from V and 10 from J, leaving 18 bases between them. The CDR3 is 14 residues long. Germline assignment: CDR1 MDHEN and CDR2 SYDVKM. Clones were sequenced by immunoSEQ multiplex PCR, and TCRdb holds only the in-frame ones, with some missing. The table shows around 700,000 clones, with about two thirds occurring only once. Material: memory CD4+ T cells sorted from blood. The subset here: CD45RA-negative fraction. V usage is TRBV28 and J usage is TRBJ1-4; D unresolved. This clonotype was obtained from a woman in her 30s in good health. The CDR3 sequence is CASRRPRDFRKLFF. CDR3 in DNA: TGTGCCAGCAGACGCCCCCGGGATTTCCGAAAACTGTTTTTT.